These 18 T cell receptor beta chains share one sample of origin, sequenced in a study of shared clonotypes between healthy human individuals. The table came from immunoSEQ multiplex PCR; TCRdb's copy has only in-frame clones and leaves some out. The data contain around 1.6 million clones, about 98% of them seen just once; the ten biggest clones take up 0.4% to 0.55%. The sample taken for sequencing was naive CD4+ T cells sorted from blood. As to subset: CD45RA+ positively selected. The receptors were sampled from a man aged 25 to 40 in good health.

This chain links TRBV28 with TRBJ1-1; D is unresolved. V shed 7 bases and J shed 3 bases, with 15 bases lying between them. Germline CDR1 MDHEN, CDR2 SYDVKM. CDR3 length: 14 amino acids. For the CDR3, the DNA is TGTGCCAGCAATACCCCCACTGGGTACACTGAAGCTTTCTTT. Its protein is CASNTPTGYTEAFF.

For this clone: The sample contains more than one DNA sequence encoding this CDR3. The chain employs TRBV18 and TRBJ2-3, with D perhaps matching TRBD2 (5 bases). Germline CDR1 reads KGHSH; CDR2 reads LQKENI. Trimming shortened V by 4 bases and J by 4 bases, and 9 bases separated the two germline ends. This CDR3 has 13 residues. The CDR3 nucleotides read TGTGCCAGCTCACGCCCTAGCTCAGATACGCAGTATTTT. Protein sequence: CASSRPSSDTQYF.

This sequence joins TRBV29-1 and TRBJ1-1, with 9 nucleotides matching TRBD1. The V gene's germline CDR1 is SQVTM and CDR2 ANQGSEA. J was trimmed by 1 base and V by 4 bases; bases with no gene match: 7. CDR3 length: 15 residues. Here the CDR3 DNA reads TGCAGCGTTGTTGGGACAGGGTTCGGGAACACTGAAGCTTTCTTT. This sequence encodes CSVVGTGFGNTEAFF.

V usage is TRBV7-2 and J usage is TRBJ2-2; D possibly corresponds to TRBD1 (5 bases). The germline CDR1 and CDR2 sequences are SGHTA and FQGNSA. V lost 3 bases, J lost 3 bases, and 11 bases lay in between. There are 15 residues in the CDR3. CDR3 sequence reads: CASSFDREYTGELFF. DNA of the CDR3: TGTGCCAGCAGCTTTGACAGAGAATACACCGGGGAGCTGTTTTTT.

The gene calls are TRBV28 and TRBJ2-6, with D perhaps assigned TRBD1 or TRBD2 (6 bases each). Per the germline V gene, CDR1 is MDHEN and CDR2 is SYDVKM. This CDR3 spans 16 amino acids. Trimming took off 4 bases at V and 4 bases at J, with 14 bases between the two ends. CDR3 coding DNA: TGTGCCAGCAGTTCGGGGGCGCCCCCGGGGGCCAACGTCCTGACTTTC. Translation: CASSSGAPPGANVLTF.

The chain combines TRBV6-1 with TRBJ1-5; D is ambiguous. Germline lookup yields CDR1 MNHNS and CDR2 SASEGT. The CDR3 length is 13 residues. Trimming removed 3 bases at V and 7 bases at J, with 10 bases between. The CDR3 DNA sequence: TGTGCCAGCAGTGATGATCCCTTACAGCCCCAGCATTTT. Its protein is CASSDDPLQPQHF.

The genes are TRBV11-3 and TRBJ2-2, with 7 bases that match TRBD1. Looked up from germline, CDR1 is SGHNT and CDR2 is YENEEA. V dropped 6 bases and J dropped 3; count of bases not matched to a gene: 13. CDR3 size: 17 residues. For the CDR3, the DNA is TGTGCCAGCAGTATAAAGAAGGGGGCACTGGACACCGGGGAGCTGTTTTTT. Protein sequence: CASSIKKGALDTGELFF.

CDR3 region: CASIGAGTDTQYF. DNA for the CDR3: TGTGCCAGCATAGGTGCGGGTACAGATACGCAGTATTTT. This chain uses TRBV2 with TRBJ2-3; D is possibly TRBD2 (5 bases). Germline V CDR1 and CDR2: SNHLY, FYNNEI. V lost 7 bases and J 3 bases, leaving 11 bases between the germline ends. This CDR3 comprises 13 residues.

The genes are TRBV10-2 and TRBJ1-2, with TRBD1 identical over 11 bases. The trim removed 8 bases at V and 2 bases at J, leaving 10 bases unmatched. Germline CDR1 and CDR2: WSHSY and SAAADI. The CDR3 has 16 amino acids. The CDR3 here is CASAGTGGAGNYGYTF. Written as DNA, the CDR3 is TGCGCCAGCGCCGGGACAGGGGGGGCAGGGAACTATGGCTACACCTTC.

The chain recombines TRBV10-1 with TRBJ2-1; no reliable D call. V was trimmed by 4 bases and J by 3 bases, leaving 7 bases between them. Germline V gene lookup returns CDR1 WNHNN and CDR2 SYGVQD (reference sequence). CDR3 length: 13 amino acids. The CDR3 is CASSAQVYNEQFF. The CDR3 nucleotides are TGCGCCAGCAGTGCACAAGTCTACAATGAGCAGTTCTTC.

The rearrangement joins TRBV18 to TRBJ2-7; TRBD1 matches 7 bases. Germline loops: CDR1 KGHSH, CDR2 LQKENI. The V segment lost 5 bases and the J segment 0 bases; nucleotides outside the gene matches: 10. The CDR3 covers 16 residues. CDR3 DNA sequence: TGTGCCAGCTCAGAGAACCCGACAGGGAGCTCCTACGAGCAGTACTTC. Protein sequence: CASSENPTGSSYEQYF.

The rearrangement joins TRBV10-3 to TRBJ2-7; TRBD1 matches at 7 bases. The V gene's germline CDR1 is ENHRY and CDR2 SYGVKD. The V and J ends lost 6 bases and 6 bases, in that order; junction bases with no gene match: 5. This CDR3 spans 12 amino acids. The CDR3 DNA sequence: TGTGCCATCAGCCCTAACAGGGGCGAGCAGTACTTC. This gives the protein CAISPNRGEQYF.

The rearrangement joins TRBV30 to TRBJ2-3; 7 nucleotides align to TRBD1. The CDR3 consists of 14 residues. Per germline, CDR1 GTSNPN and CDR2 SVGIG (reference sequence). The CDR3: CALEWDSVTDTQYF. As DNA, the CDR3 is TGTGCACTGGAGTGGGACAGTGTCACAGATACGCAGTATTTT. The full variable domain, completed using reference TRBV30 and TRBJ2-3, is SQTIHQWPATLVQPVGSPLSLECTVEGTSNPNLYWYRQAAGRGLQLLFYSVGIGQISSEVPQNLSASRPQDRQFILSSKKLLLSDSGFYLCALEWDSVTDTQYFGPGTRLTVL.

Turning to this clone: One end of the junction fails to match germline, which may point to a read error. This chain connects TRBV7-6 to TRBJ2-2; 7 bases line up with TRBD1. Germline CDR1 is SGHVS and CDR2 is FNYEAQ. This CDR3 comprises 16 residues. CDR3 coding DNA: TGTGCCAGCAGCCCAGGGACAGACGCGAACATCGGGGAGCTGTTTTTT. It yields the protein CASSPGTDANIGELFF.

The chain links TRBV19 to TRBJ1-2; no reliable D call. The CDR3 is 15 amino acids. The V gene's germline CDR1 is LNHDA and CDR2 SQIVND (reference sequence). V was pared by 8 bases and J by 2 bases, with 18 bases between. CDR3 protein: CASRPTSKSNYGYTF. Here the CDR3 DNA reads TGTGCCAGTCGCCCGACGTCCAAATCCAACTATGGCTACACCTTC.

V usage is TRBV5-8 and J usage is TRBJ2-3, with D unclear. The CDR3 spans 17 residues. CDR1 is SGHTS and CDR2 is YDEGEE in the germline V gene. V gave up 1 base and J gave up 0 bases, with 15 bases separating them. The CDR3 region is CASSLLSHHSSTDTQYF. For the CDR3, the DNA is TGTGCCAGCAGCTTGTTATCCCACCACTCTAGCACAGATACGCAGTATTTT.

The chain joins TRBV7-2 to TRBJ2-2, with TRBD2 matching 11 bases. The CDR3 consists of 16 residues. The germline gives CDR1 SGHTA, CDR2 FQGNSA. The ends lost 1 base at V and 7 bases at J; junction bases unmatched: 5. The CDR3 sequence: CASSLVAGLAGGELFF. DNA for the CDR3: TGTGCCAGCAGCTTAGTGGCCGGACTAGCGGGCGGGGAGCTGTTTTTT.

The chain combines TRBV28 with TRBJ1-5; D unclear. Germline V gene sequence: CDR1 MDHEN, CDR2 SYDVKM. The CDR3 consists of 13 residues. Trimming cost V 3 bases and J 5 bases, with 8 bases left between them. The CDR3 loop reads CASSLPGYQPQHF. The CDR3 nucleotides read TGTGCCAGCAGTTTGCCCGGTTATCAGCCCCAGCATTTT.